The present TCR beta chain was sequenced within a study of early stage breast cancer tumors. Study at large: Of around 15 invasive breast tumors, 11 to 12 were hormone receptor-positive, HER2-negative.

Study results and caveats: Tumors had approximately 2.5-fold higher T cell density than normal breast. Enriched TCRB sequences shared across patients were mostly commonly generated sequences. Blood repertoires resembled normal breast more than tumor.

The protocol was immunoSEQ multiplex PCR, while the TCRdb copy is restricted to in-frame clones and leaves out a portion. This table has around 48,000 clones, under 95% appearing once. This clone was counted a single time. Its antigen is unidentified. V was clipped by 5 bases and J by 6 bases; unmatched bases: 11. This CDR3 region has 16 residues. The germline CDR1 and CDR2 sequences are SGHVS and FQNEAQ. Input material: blood. The gene calls are TRBV7-8 and TRBJ2-7; 12 bases line up with TRBD1. The sequence was collected from a person aged 70 to 85 with breast cancer. CDR3 residues: CASSVGQGAVLSEQYF. In nucleotides, the CDR3 is TGTGCCAGCAGCGTGGGACAGGGGGCCGTTCTGTCCGAGCAGTACTTC.